The rows below give T cell receptor beta chains drawn from one sample of a study of T cell responses to AZD1222 COVID-19 vaccine. Libraries were prepared by immunoSEQ multiplex PCR; TCRdb keeps only in-frame clonotypes and omits some of them. This sample has 99,000 or so clones, with approximately 88% found just once. The source was peripheral blood, collected on day 0 of AZD1222 vaccination. The receptors originated from an adult in good health. Each CDR3 is given with its conserved first and last residue. Each record gives: D gene, V gene, J gene, clone size, CDR3 DNA, CDR3 protein. The D gene is left open where the match is weak. Clone size is given for some rows only: seen once, a few or many times, or a class if the clone is expanded.

TRBD1,TRBV5-6,TRBJ1-1,.,TGTGCCAGCAGCTTGGGGGACAGGAGGATCACTGAAGCTTTCTTT,CASSLGDRRITEAFF
TRBD1,TRBV7-2,TRBJ1-2,.,TGTGCCAGCAGCTTAGACGTCGGACAGGGGGCTTACTATGGCTACACCTTC,CASSLDVGQGAYYGYTF
.,TRBV20-1,TRBJ1-1,.,TGCAGTGCTTGGAACAGGGAAGAAGCTTTCTTT,CSAWNREEAFF
.,TRBV29-1,TRBJ1-1,.,TGCAGCGTTGCCGACAGCGGGAACACTGAAGCTTTCTTT,CSVADSGNTEAFF
TRBD1,TRBV2,TRBJ2-1,.,TGTGCCAGCAGACAGGGGCTACCCTACAATGAGCAGTTCTTC,CASRQGLPYNEQFF
.,TRBV11-1,TRBJ1-1,few,TGTGCCAGCAGTATGACGGGACATATGAACACTGAAGCTTTCTTT,CASSMTGHMNTEAFF
.,TRBV5-8,TRBJ1-1,.,TGTGCCAGCAGCTTGGACCCCGAGACTGAAGCTTTCTTT,CASSLDPETEAFF
.,TRBV7-7,TRBJ2-1,.,TGTGCTAGCAGCTTAGGGGCGGGCGTTAGTGAGCAGTTCTTC,CASSLGAGVSEQFF
TRBD2,TRBV7-2,TRBJ2-1,.,TGTGCCAGCAGCTCCTCTAGCGGGAGTCTATATGAGCAGTTCTTC,CASSSSSGSLYEQFF
.,TRBV7-9,TRBJ1-1,once,TGTGCCAGCAGCAGGGACCGCTCGGAAGCTTTCTTT,CASSRDRSEAFF
.,TRBV9,TRBJ2-6,.,TGTGCCAGCAGCGTCCCTGGGGCCAACGTCCTGACTTTC,CASSVPGANVLTF
TRBD1,TRBV19,TRBJ1-5,.,TGTGCCAGCTCCTCCTCAGGGGGGGTGAGCAATCAGCCCCAGCATTTT,CASSSSGGVSNQPQHF
.,TRBV5-4,TRBJ1-1,.,TGTGCCAGCAGCTTAGGGGGAAGGGACACTGAAGCTTTCTTT,CASSLGGRDTEAFF
.,TRBV2,TRBJ2-3,.,TGTGCCAGCCTATTAATCACAGATACGCAGTATTTT,CASLLITDTQYF
.,TRBV4-1,TRBJ1-1,.,TGCGCCAGCAGCCAAGGACAGATGAACACTGAAGCTTTCTTT,CASSQGQMNTEAFF
TRBD1,TRBV7-9,TRBJ1-6,.,TGTGCCAGCAGCTTAGGTGAGGGGGCTCACTCACCCCTCCACTTT,CASSLGEGAHSPLHF
.,TRBV19,TRBJ1-1,.,TGTGCCAGTAGTGCCCGTCGACAGGTCTTGAACACTGAAGCTTTCTTT,CASSARRQVLNTEAFF
TRBD1,TRBV6-6,TRBJ1-2,.,TGTGCCAGCAGGGAGGACAGGGGAGACTGGTATGGCTACACCTTC,CASREDRGDWYGYTF
.,TRBV28,TRBJ1-2,.,TGTGCCAGCAGGGCGCCGGGGGCGAGTTATGGCTACACCTTC,CASRAPGASYGYTF
.,TRBV11-1,TRBJ2-5,.,TGTGCCAGCAGCCGCGGGACAGACGGCCGAGAGACCCAGTACTTC,CASSRGTDGRETQYF
.,TRBV6-1,TRBJ1-5,few,TGTGCCAGCAGTGAAGAGGGGCTCAATCAGCCCCAGCATTTT,CASSEEGLNQPQHF
.,TRBV7-9,TRBJ1-3,.,TGTGCCAGCAGCCCCTCCTCTGGAAACACCATATATTTT,CASSPSSGNTIYF
.,TRBV29-1,TRBJ1-2,.,TGCAGCGCTACCGGGGGGTATGGCTACACCTTC,CSATGGYGYTF
TRBD2,TRBV12-5,TRBJ2-1,few,TGTGCTAGTGGTTTATCGGGACTATTAAATGAGCAGTTCTTC,CASGLSGLLNEQFF
.,TRBV7-2,TRBJ2-3,.,TGTGCCAGCAGCTCCATCGTGGGACGAGGGAGGGATACGCAGTATTTT,CASSSIVGRGRDTQYF
.,TRBV15,TRBJ1-4,.,TGTGCCACCAGCAGAGAAGACATCCGCACCGGAGAAAAACTGTTTTTT,CATSREDIRTGEKLFF
.,TRBV6-5,TRBJ1-4,.,TGTGCCAGCAGTTACCTGGGGACCGGCACTAATGAAAAACTGTTTTTT,CASSYLGTGTNEKLFF
TRBD2,TRBV28,TRBJ2-1,.,TGTGCCAGCAGTTCCCCGGGACTAGCGGTCTACAATGAGCAGTTCTTC,CASSSPGLAVYNEQFF
.,TRBV5-6,TRBJ2-1,.,TGTGCCAGCAGCCTTTGGGGGGGCGAATTGTACAATGAGCAGTTCTTC,CASSLWGGELYNEQFF
.,TRBV4-1,TRBJ1-1,few,TGCGCCAGCAGCCAAGATCCTGTCGCGGATATGAACACTGAAGCTTTCTTT,CASSQDPVADMNTEAFF
.,TRBV20-1,TRBJ1-6,.,TGCAGTGCTAGTCGGAGCTTGAGCTCCTATAATTCACCCCTCCACTTT,CSASRSLSSYNSPLHF
.,TRBV20-1,TRBJ1-1,.,TGCAGTGCTACTAGAGGGACTGAAGCTTTCTTT,CSATRGTEAFF
.,TRBV10-3,TRBJ2-1,.,TGTGCCATCAGTGGAGGGGACAAAACATATGAGCAGTTCTTC,CAISGGDKTYEQFF
TRBD2,TRBV18,TRBJ2-7,once,TGTGCCAGCTCACCACCGGCAGCGGGAGGATCCTACGAGCAGTACTTC,CASSPPAAGGSYEQYF
.,TRBV5-5,TRBJ1-4,.,TGTGCCAGCAGCTTGGGATGGCTAACAACTAATGAAAAACTGTTTTTT,CASSLGWLTTNEKLFF
TRBD2,TRBV6-4,TRBJ2-3,.,TGTGCCAGCAGTGTCGCTAGCGGGAGCACAGATACGCAGTATTTT,CASSVASGSTDTQYF
.,TRBV11-2,TRBJ1-2,.,TGTGCCAGCAGCTCGGGCCAGAGCTATGGCTACACCTTC,CASSSGQSYGYTF
TRBD1,TRBV6-5,TRBJ1-3,.,TGTGCCAGCAGTTACGACAGGGGGCACTTTGGAAACACCATATATTTT,CASSYDRGHFGNTIYF
.,TRBV5-4,TRBJ1-1,.,TGTGCCAGCAGCGCAGGGGTGTTCACTGAAGCTTTCTTT,CASSAGVFTEAFF
TRBD2,TRBV18,TRBJ2-1,.,TGTGCCAGCTCACCGGGACTAGCGGGAGACAATGAGCAGTTCTTC,CASSPGLAGDNEQFF
.,TRBV4-3,TRBJ2-1,few,TGCGCCAGCAGCCAAGATCCGTCAAGCTCCTACAATGAGCAGTTCTTC,CASSQDPSSSYNEQFF
.,TRBV5-6,TRBJ1-2,.,TGTGCCAGCAGGGAGTGGGCGCAGAGTCTAGGCTACACCTTC,CASREWAQSLGYTF
.,TRBV29-1,TRBJ2-1,.,TGCAGCGTTGCTTCCCGAAGCTCCTACAATGAGCAGTTCTTC,CSVASRSSYNEQFF
TRBD2,TRBV27,TRBJ2-5,.,TGTGCCAGCAGTTTATCGCCCCTAGCGGTACAAGAGACCCAGTACTTC,CASSLSPLAVQETQYF
.,TRBV2,TRBJ1-4,.,TGTGCCAGTAGGACGGATACTAATGAAAAACTGTTTTTT,CASRTDTNEKLFF
.,TRBV6-5,TRBJ1-2,.,TGTGCCAGCAGCCGAGCCAGTGCCCGCGATGGCTACACCTTC,CASSRASARDGYTF
.,TRBV19,TRBJ1-4,.,TGTGCCAGTAGTATAACAGGGACTCATGAAAAACTGTTTTTT,CASSITGTHEKLFF
TRBD1,TRBV9,TRBJ1-3,.,TGTGCCAGCAGCGTAGGTCCTGGGACAGGGACCTCTGGAAACACCATATATTTT,CASSVGPGTGTSGNTIYF